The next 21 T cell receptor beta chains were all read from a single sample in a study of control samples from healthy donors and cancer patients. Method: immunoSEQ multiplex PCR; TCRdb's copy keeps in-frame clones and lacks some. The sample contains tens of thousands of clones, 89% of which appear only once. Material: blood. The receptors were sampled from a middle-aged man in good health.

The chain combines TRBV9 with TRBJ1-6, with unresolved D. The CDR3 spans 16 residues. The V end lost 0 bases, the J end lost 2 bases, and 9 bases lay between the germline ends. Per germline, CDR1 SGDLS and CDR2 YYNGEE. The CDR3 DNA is TGTGCCAGCAGCGTAGGCCAGACTACCTATAATTCACCCCTCCACTTT. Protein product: CASSVGQTTYNSPLHF. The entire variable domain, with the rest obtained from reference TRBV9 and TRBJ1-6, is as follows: DSGVTQTPKHLITATGQRVTLRCSPRSGDLSVYWYQQSLDQGLQFLIQYYNGEERAKGNILERFSAQQFPDLHSELNLSSLELGDSALYFCASSVGQTTYNSPLHFGNGTRLTVT.

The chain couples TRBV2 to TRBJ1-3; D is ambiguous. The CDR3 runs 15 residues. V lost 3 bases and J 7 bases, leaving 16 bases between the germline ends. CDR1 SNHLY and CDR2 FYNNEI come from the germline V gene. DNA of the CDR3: TGTGCCAGCAGTGAGGGAATAATGGGTGGGAACACCATATATTTT. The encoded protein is CASSEGIMGGNTIYF.

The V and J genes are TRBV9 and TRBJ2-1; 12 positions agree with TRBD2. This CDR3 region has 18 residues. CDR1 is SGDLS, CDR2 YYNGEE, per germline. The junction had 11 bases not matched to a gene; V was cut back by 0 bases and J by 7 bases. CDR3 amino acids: CASSVDFLGLAGMNEQFF. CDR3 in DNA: TGTGCCAGCAGCGTAGATTTTTTAGGACTAGCGGGGATGAATGAGCAGTTCTTC. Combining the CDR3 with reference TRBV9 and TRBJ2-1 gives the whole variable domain DSGVTQTPKHLITATGQRVTLRCSPRSGDLSVYWYQQSLDQGLQFLIQYYNGEERAKGNILERFSAQQFPDLHSELNLSSLELGDSALYFCASSVDFLGLAGMNEQFFGPGTRLTVL.

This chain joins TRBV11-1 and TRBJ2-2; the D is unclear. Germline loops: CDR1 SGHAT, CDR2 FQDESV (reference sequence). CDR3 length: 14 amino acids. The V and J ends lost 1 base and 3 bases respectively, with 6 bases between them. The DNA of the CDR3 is TGTGCCAGCAGCTTAGGTTTTTACACCGGGGAGCTGTTTTTT. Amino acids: CASSLGFYTGELFF.

CDR3 loop: CAISELGGRGYGYTF. CDR3 in DNA: TGTGCCATCAGTGAGTTAGGGGGGCGCGGCTATGGCTACACCTTC. V gene TRBV10-3 combines with J gene TRBJ1-2, with D maybe TRBD1 (6 bases). This CDR3 has 15 residues. Trimming cost V 1 base and J 4 bases, with 13 bases left between them. The V gene's germline CDR1 is ENHRY and CDR2 SYGVKD.

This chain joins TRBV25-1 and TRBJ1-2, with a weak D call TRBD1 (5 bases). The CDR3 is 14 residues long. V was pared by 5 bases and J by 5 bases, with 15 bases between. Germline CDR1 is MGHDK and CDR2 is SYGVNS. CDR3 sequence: CASSLGGGGYGYTF. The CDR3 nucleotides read TGTGCCAGCAGTCTTGGCGGGGGGGGTTATGGCTACACCTTC.

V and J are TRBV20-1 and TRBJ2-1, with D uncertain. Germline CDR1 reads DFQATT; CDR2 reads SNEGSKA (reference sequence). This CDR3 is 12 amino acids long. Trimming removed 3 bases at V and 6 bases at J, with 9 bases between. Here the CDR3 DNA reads TGCAGTGCTAGTCAGGCAGTCAATGAGCAGTTCTTC. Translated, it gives CSASQAVNEQFF.

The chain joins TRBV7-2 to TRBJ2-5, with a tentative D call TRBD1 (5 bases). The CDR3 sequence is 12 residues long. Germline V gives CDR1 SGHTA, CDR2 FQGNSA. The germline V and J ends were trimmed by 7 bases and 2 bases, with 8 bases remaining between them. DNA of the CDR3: TGTGCCAGCACTAACAGGCAAGAGACCCAGTACTTC. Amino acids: CASTNRQETQYF.

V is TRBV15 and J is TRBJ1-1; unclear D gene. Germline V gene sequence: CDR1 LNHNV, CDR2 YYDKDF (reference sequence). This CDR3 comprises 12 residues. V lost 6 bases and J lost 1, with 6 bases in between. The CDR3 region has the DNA TGTGCCACCAGGGTCTGGAACACTGAAGCTTTCTTT. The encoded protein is CATRVWNTEAFF. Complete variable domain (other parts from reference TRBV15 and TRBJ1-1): DAMVIQNPRYQVTQFGKPVTLSCSQTLNHNVMYWYQQKSSQAPKLLFHYYDKDFNNEADTPDNFQSRRPNTSFCFLDIRSPGLGDTAMYLCATRVWNTEAFFGQGTRLTVV.

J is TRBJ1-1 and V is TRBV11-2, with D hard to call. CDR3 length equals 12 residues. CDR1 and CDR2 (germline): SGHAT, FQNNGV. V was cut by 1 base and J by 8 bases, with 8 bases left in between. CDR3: CASSLAQREAFF. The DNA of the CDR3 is TGTGCCAGCAGCTTAGCGCAAAGAGAAGCTTTCTTT.

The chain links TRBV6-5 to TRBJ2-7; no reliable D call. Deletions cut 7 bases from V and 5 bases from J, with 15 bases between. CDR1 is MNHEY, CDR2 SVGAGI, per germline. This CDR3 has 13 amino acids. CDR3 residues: CASNRRSAHEQYF. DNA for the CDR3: TGTGCCAGCAATAGACGGTCGGCTCACGAGCAGTACTTC.

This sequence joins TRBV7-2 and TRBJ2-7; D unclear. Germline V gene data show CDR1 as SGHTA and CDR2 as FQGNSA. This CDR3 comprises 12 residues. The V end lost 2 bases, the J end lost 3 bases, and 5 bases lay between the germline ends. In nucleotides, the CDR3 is TGTGCCAGCAGCTTACAAGGCTACGAGCAGTACTTC. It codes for CASSLQGYEQYF. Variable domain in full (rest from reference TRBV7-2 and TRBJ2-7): GAGVSQSPSNKVTEKGKDVELRCDPISGHTALYWYRQSLGQGLEFLIYFQGNSAPDKSGLPSDRFSAERTGGSVSTLTIQRTQQEDSAVYLCASSLQGYEQYFGPGTRLTVT.

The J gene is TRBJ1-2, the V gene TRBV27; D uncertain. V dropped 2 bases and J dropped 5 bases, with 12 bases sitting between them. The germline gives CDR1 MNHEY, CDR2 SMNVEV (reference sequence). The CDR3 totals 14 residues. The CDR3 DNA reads TGTGCCAGCAGTTTACTTGGCGGGCCGTATGGCTACACCTTC. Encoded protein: CASSLLGGPYGYTF.

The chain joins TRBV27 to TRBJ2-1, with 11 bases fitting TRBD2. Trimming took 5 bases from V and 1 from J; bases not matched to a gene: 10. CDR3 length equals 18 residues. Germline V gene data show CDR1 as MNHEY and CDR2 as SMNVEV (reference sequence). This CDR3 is CASSPFLAGGWSYNEQFF. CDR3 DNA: TGTGCCAGCAGTCCCTTCCTAGCGGGGGGCTGGTCCTACAATGAGCAGTTCTTC.

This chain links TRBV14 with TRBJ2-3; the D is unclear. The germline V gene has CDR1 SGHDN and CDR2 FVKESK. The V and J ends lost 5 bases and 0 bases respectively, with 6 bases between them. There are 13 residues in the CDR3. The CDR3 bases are TGTGCCAGCAGCTCTACTAGCACAGATACGCAGTATTTT. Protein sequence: CASSSTSTDTQYF.

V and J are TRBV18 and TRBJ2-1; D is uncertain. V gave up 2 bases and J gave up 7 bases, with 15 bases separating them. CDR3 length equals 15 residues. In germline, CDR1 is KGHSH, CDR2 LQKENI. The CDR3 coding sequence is TGTGCCAGCTCACCAAGTAGGTCTGGGGAAAATGAGCAGTTCTTC. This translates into CASSPSRSGENEQFF.

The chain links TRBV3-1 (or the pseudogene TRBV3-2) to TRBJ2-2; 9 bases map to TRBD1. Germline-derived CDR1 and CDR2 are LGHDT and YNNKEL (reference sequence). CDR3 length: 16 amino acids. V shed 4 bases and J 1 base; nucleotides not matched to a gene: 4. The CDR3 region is CASSPGQGVNTGELFF. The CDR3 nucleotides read TGTGCCAGCAGCCCGGGACAGGGAGTGAACACCGGGGAGCTGTTTTTT.

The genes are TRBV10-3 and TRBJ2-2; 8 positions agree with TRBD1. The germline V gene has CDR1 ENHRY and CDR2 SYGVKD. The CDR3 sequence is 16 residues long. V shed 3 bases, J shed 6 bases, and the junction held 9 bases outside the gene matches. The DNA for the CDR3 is TGTGCCATCAGTGATATATTAGGACAGGGTCCCGGGGAGCTGTTTTTT. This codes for CAISDILGQGPGELFF.

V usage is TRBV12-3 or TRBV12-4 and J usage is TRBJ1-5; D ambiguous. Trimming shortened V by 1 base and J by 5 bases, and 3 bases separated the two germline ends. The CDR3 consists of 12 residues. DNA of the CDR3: TGTGCCAGCAGTTTAGGGGATCAGCCCCAGCATTTT. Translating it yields CASSLGDQPQHF.

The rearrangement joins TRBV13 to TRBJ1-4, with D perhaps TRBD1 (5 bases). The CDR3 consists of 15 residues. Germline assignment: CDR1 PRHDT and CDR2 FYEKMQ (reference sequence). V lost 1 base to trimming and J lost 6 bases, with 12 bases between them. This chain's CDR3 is CASSLAGGSDEKLFF. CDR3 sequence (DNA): TGTGCCAGCAGCTTAGCCGGGGGTAGCGATGAAAAACTGTTTTTT. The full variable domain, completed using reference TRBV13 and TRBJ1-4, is AAGVIQSPRHLIKEKRETATLKCYPIPRHDTVYWYQQGPGQDPQFLISFYEKMQSDKGSIPDRFSAQQFSDYHSELNMSSLELGDSALYFCASSLAGGSDEKLFFGSGTQLSVL.

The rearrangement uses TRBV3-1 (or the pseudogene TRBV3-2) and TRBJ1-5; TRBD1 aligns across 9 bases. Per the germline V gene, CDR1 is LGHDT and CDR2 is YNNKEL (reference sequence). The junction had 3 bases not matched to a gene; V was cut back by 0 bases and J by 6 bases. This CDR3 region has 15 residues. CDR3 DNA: TGTGCCAGCAGCCAAGATCAGACAGGGGGTCAGCCCCAGCATTTT. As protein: CASSQDQTGGQPQHF.